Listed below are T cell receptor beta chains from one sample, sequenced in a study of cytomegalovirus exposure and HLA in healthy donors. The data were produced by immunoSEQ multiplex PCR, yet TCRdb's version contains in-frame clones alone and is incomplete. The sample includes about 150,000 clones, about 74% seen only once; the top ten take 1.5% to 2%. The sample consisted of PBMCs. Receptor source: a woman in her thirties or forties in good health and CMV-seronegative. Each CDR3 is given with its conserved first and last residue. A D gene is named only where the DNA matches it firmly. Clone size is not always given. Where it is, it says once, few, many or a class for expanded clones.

CDR3 protein: CASSYDPGSEYEQYF; CDR3 DNA: TGTGCCAGCAGCTACGACCCGGGGAGTGAATACGAGCAGTACTTC; J gene: TRBJ2-7; clone size: .; V gene: TRBV5-4; D gene: .
CDR3 protein: CASSPGDRPYEQYF; CDR3 DNA: TGTGCCAGCAGTCCCGGGGATCGGCCCTACGAGCAGTACTTC; J gene: TRBJ2-7; clone size: .; V gene: TRBV7-9; D gene: .
CDR3 protein: CASRVAGTGNGYTF; CDR3 DNA: TGTGCCAGCAGGGTTGCCGGGACAGGGAATGGCTACACCTTC; J gene: TRBJ1-2; clone size: .; V gene: TRBV2; D gene: TRBD1
CDR3 protein: CATKGQGARAFF; CDR3 DNA: TGTGCCACCAAGGGACAGGGGGCGCGAGCTTTCTTT; J gene: TRBJ1-1; clone size: few; V gene: TRBV6-6; D gene: TRBD1
CDR3 protein: CASSYDRDGETQYF; CDR3 DNA: TGCGCCAGCAGCTATGACAGGGACGGGGAGACCCAGTACTTC; J gene: TRBJ2-5; clone size: .; V gene: TRBV5-1; D gene: TRBD1
CDR3 protein: CASSLTDQETQYF; CDR3 DNA: TGTGCCAGCAGCTTAACAGACCAAGAGACCCAGTACTTC; J gene: TRBJ2-5; clone size: once; V gene: TRBV13; D gene: .
CDR3 protein: CASSYGQSATQYF; CDR3 DNA: TGTGCCAGCAGTTACGGACAGAGCGCAACGCAGTATTTT; J gene: TRBJ2-3; clone size: .; V gene: TRBV6-6; D gene: .
CDR3 protein: CATSRDPGTSGWDEQFF; CDR3 DNA: TGTGCCACCAGCAGAGATCCGGGGACTAGCGGGTGGGATGAGCAGTTCTTC; J gene: TRBJ2-1; clone size: .; V gene: TRBV15; D gene: TRBD2
CDR3 protein: CASSILAGGGNTIYF; CDR3 DNA: TGTGCCAGTAGTATTTTGGCAGGGGGAGGAAACACCATATATTTT; J gene: TRBJ1-3; clone size: .; V gene: TRBV19; D gene: TRBD1
CDR3 protein: CASRGNDRVNSPLHF; CDR3 DNA: TGTGCCAGCAGGGGGAACGACAGGGTGAATTCACCCCTCCACTTT; J gene: TRBJ1-6; clone size: .; V gene: TRBV6-6; D gene: TRBD1
CDR3 protein: CASSVEDGNDEQFF; CDR3 DNA: TGTGCCAGCAGCGTAGAGGACGGGAACGATGAGCAGTTCTTC; J gene: TRBJ2-1; clone size: .; V gene: TRBV9; D gene: .
CDR3 protein: CASSQGDSGGAGETQYF; CDR3 DNA: TGCGCCAGCAGCCAAGGCGATAGCGGGGGGGCGGGGGAGACCCAGTACTTC; J gene: TRBJ2-5; clone size: .; V gene: TRBV4-1; D gene: TRBD2
CDR3 protein: CASSWEGEKLFF; CDR3 DNA: TGCGCCAGCAGCTGGGAGGGTGAAAAACTGTTTTTT; J gene: TRBJ1-4; clone size: .; V gene: TRBV5-1; D gene: .
CDR3 protein: CASSPSRGQLPYGYTF; CDR3 DNA: TGTGCCAGCAGCCCCAGTCGCGGACAGCTCCCCTATGGCTACACCTTC; J gene: TRBJ1-2; clone size: .; V gene: TRBV14; D gene: .
CDR3 protein: CASSRDRRNSPLHF; CDR3 DNA: TGTGCCAGCAGTAGGGACAGGCGTAATTCACCCCTCCACTTT; J gene: TRBJ1-6; clone size: .; V gene: TRBV6-6; D gene: TRBD1
CDR3 protein: CAISESTGGRFNEQFF; CDR3 DNA: TGTGCCATCAGTGAGTCGACGGGAGGTCGGTTCAATGAGCAGTTCTTC; J gene: TRBJ2-1; clone size: few; V gene: TRBV10-3; D gene: TRBD2
CDR3 protein: CASSLRDRGYTGELFF; CDR3 DNA: TGCGCCAGCAGCTTGCGGGACAGGGGGTACACCGGGGAGCTGTTTTTT; J gene: TRBJ2-2; clone size: .; V gene: TRBV5-1; D gene: TRBD1
CDR3 protein: CASRGQGSTGELFF; CDR3 DNA: TGTGCCAGCAGAGGTCAGGGGTCAACCGGGGAGCTGTTTTTT; J gene: TRBJ2-2; clone size: .; V gene: TRBV28; D gene: .
CDR3 protein: CATSRWTGDNKGYTF; CDR3 DNA: TGTGCCACCAGCAGGTGGACAGGCGATAATAAGGGCTACACCTTC; J gene: TRBJ1-2; clone size: few; V gene: TRBV15; D gene: TRBD1
CDR3 protein: CAWSVAGENTEAFF; CDR3 DNA: TGTGCCTGGAGTGTTGCGGGGGAGAACACTGAAGCTTTCTTT; J gene: TRBJ1-1; clone size: .; V gene: TRBV30; D gene: .
CDR3 protein: CAWSPTTLGTGGVMDGYTF; CDR3 DNA: TGTGCCTGGAGTCCCACCACCCTCGGGACAGGGGGCGTTATGGATGGCTACACCTTC; J gene: TRBJ1-2; clone size: .; V gene: TRBV30; D gene: TRBD1
CDR3 protein: CASSTPTGGSYEQYF; CDR3 DNA: TGTGCCAGCAGTACCCCCACAGGGGGCTCCTACGAGCAGTACTTC; J gene: TRBJ2-7; clone size: .; V gene: TRBV6-5; D gene: TRBD1
CDR3 protein: CASSPRSGGNHEQYF; CDR3 DNA: TGTGCCAGCAGCCCCCGTAGCGGGGGGAACCACGAGCAGTACTTC; J gene: TRBJ2-7; clone size: .; V gene: TRBV9; D gene: TRBD2
CDR3 protein: CASSYGRSNQPQHF; CDR3 DNA: TGTGCCAGCTCGTACGGGAGGAGCAATCAGCCCCAGCATTTT; J gene: TRBJ1-5; clone size: .; V gene: TRBV18; D gene: .
CDR3 protein: CASSPLAGVNTEAFF; CDR3 DNA: TGTGCCAGCAGTCCGCTGGCCGGGGTGAACACTGAAGCTTTCTTT; J gene: TRBJ1-1; clone size: .; V gene: TRBV14; D gene: .
CDR3 protein: CASSVLTDTQYF; CDR3 DNA: TGTGCCAGCAGTGTTCTAACAGATACGCAGTATTTT; J gene: TRBJ2-3; clone size: .; V gene: TRBV25-1; D gene: .
CDR3 protein: CASSLRGPLSGNTIYF; CDR3 DNA: TGTGCCAGCAGCTTGAGGGGGCCGCTCTCTGGAAACACCATATATTTT; J gene: TRBJ1-3; clone size: .; V gene: TRBV7-8; D gene: TRBD1
CDR3 protein: CASSSSDTQYF; CDR3 DNA: TGTGCCAGCAGTTCGTCGGATACGCAGTATTTT; J gene: TRBJ2-3; clone size: once; V gene: TRBV27; D gene: .
CDR3 protein: CASSSGGTNEKLFF; CDR3 DNA: TGTGCCAGCAGTTCGGGGGGCACTAATGAAAAACTGTTTTTT; J gene: TRBJ1-4; clone size: .; V gene: TRBV28; D gene: .
CDR3 protein: CASSMGFRDYRGTGELFF; CDR3 DNA: TGTGCCAGTAGTATGGGATTCCGGGACTACCGTGGCACCGGGGAGCTGTTTTTT; J gene: TRBJ2-2; clone size: .; V gene: TRBV19; D gene: TRBD2
CDR3 protein: CASSEHRGVDTEAFF; CDR3 DNA: TGTGCCAGCAGTGAACACAGGGGAGTTGACACTGAAGCTTTCTTT; J gene: TRBJ1-1; clone size: .; V gene: TRBV6-1; D gene: TRBD1
CDR3 protein: CASKEPGQGLTGELFF; CDR3 DNA: TGCGCCAGCAAGGAACCGGGACAGGGTTTAACCGGGGAGCTGTTTTTT; J gene: TRBJ2-2; clone size: once; V gene: TRBV10-1; D gene: TRBD1
CDR3 protein: CASSSVYGYTF; CDR3 DNA: TGTGCCAGCAGCTCGGTCTATGGCTACACCTTC; J gene: TRBJ1-2; clone size: .; V gene: TRBV7-9; D gene: .
CDR3 protein: CASSLTPGLADIYEQYF; CDR3 DNA: TGTGCCAGCAGTTTAACCCCGGGACTAGCGGATATCTACGAGCAGTACTTC; J gene: TRBJ2-7; clone size: .; V gene: TRBV27; D gene: TRBD2
CDR3 protein: CASTLRGSYNEQFF; CDR3 DNA: TGTGCCAGCACCCTGAGGGGGTCCTACAATGAGCAGTTCTTC; J gene: TRBJ2-1; clone size: .; V gene: TRBV27; D gene: .
CDR3 protein: CASSLGQTGEAEAFF; CDR3 DNA: TGTGCCAGCAGCTTAGGACAGACGGGGGAGGCTGAAGCTTTCTTT; J gene: TRBJ1-1; clone size: .; V gene: TRBV7-9; D gene: .
CDR3 protein: CASSAGSETQYF; CDR3 DNA: TGTGCCAGCAGTGCGGGGTCGGAGACCCAGTACTTC; J gene: TRBJ2-5; clone size: .; V gene: TRBV2; D gene: .
CDR3 protein: CASSGGTGTMGQAQHF; CDR3 DNA: TGTGCCAGCAGTGGGGGGACAGGGACCATGGGTCAAGCCCAGCATTTT; J gene: TRBJ1-5; clone size: once; V gene: TRBV25-1; D gene: TRBD1
CDR3 protein: CASSLGRGRALDTQYF; CDR3 DNA: TGTGCCAGCAGCTTAGGACGGGGGAGGGCCTTAGATACGCAGTATTTT; J gene: TRBJ2-3; clone size: .; V gene: TRBV7-8; D gene: TRBD2
CDR3 protein: CASSLTGQGEQPQHF; CDR3 DNA: TGTGCCAGCAGCTTAACGGGACAGGGAGAACAGCCCCAGCATTTT; J gene: TRBJ1-5; clone size: .; V gene: TRBV7-9; D gene: TRBD1
CDR3 protein: CASSGDSQLNYGYTF; CDR3 DNA: TGTGCCAGCAGTGGGGACAGCCAACTTAACTATGGCTACACCTTC; J gene: TRBJ1-2; clone size: .; V gene: TRBV2; D gene: TRBD1
CDR3 protein: CAWRASGSSYEQYF; CDR3 DNA: TGTGCCTGGAGAGCCAGCGGGTCCTCCTACGAGCAGTACTTC; J gene: TRBJ2-7; clone size: .; V gene: TRBV30; D gene: .